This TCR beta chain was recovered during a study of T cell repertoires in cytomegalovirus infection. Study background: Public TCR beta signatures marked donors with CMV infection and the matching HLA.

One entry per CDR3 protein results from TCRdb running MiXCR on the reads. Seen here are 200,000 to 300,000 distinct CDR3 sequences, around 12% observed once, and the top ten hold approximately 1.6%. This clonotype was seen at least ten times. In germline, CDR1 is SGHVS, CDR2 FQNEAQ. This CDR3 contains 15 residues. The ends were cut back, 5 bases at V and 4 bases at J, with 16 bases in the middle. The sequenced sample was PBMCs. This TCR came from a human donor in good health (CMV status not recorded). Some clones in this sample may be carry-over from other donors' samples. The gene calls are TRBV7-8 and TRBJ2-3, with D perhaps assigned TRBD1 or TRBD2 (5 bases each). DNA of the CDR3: TGTGCCAGCAGCAGGGACCGGTCGAACGCAGATACGCAGTATTTT. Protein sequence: CASSRDRSNADTQYF.